The 21 T cell receptor beta chains below all came from one sample that was sequenced in a study of blood T cell repertoires in COVID-19. TCRdb keeps only in-frame clones here, not all; method: immunoSEQ multiplex PCR. The repertoire includes more than 300,000 clones, 90% of them detected once, and about 1% sits in the top ten. The sequencing input was peripheral blood. Receptors originate from a middle-aged woman with COVID-19, enrolled during active disease.

A word on this clone: The sample has other DNA sequences that encode this CDR3 too. This sequence joins TRBV28 and TRBJ2-7; 9 bases map to TRBD1. The V gene end was trimmed by 4 bases and the J gene end by 1 base; junction bases not matched to a gene: 5. CDR3 length equals 15 residues. The germline CDR1 and CDR2 sequences are MDHEN and SYDVKM. The CDR3 here is CASSSPGQGSYEQYF. In DNA form, the CDR3 reads TGTGCCAGCAGTTCCCCTGGACAGGGGTCCTACGAGCAGTACTTC.

This sequence joins TRBV9 and TRBJ2-1; D ambiguous. Trimming cost V 0 bases and J 10 bases, with 5 bases left between them. There are 11 residues in the CDR3. Per the germline V gene, CDR1 is SGDLS and CDR2 is YYNGEE. The CDR3 DNA reads as TGTGCCAGCAGCGTAGTCCTAGAGCAGTTCTTC. Residues: CASSVVLEQFF.

This sequence joins TRBV27 and TRBJ1-1; possible D gene TRBD1, 5 bases. There are 12 residues in the CDR3. The germline V and J ends were trimmed by 4 bases and 9 bases, with 12 bases remaining between them. Per germline, CDR1 MNHEY and CDR2 SMNVEV (reference sequence). The CDR3 bases are TGTGCCAGCAGTTCCCAGGGTTACAAAGCTTTCTTT. Translating gives CASSSQGYKAFF.

This chain joins TRBV3-1 (or the pseudogene TRBV3-2) and TRBJ2-2; the D gene is possibly TRBD2 (6 bases). The CDR3 has 14 residues. Germline loops: CDR1 LGHDT, CDR2 YNNKEL (reference sequence). Trimming pared 1 base from V and 6 bases from J, leaving 9 bases between. CDR3 region: CASSQGGVPGELFF. CDR3 sequence (DNA): TGTGCCAGCAGCCAAGGGGGGGTACCCGGGGAGCTGTTTTTT.

V usage is TRBV9 and J usage is TRBJ2-3; TRBD2 aligns across 14 bases. Germline lookup yields CDR1 SGDLS and CDR2 YYNGEE. The CDR3 has 17 amino acids. J lost 8 bases, V lost 0 bases, and 8 bases had no gene match. The CDR3 is CASSVVERGLAGATQYF. The CDR3 bases are TGTGCCAGCAGCGTAGTTGAGAGGGGACTAGCGGGGGCTACGCAGTATTTT. Drawing the rest from reference TRBV9 and TRBJ2-3, the complete variable domain is DSGVTQTPKHLITATGQRVTLRCSPRSGDLSVYWYQQSLDQGLQFLIQYYNGEERAKGNILERFSAQQFPDLHSELNLSSLELGDSALYFCASSVVERGLAGATQYFGPGTRLTVL.

The rearrangement links TRBV27 to TRBJ2-5, with 12 bases aligning to TRBD2. Looked up from germline, CDR1 is MNHEY and CDR2 is SMNVEV (reference sequence). The CDR3 consists of 15 residues. V lost 6 bases and J lost 4; bases outside the gene matches: 6. Written as DNA, the CDR3 is TGTGCCAGCAGCCTAGCGGGGGGGCCGGGAGAGACCCAGTACTTC. Translating gives CASSLAGGPGETQYF.

The J gene is TRBJ2-7, the V gene TRBV4-3; TRBD1 aligns across 7 bases. The germline gives CDR1 LGHNA, CDR2 YSLEER. The CDR3 loop spans 17 amino acids. The V gene end was trimmed by 0 bases and the J gene end by 1 base; junction bases not matched to a gene: 9. CDR3 bases: TGCGCCAGCAGCCAAGACAGGGGGTTGTACAAGTCCTACGAGCAGTACTTC. Its translation: CASSQDRGLYKSYEQYF.

V gene TRBV28 combines with J gene TRBJ2-7, with 9 nucleotides matching TRBD2. V shed 4 bases and J 6 bases; nucleotides not matched to a gene: 7. The CDR3 totals 14 residues. Germline V gives CDR1 MDHEN, CDR2 SYDVKM. This CDR3 is CASSSPGLAGEQYF. Written as DNA, the CDR3 is TGTGCCAGCAGTTCACCGGGACTAGCAGGCGAGCAGTACTTC.

The chain joins TRBV18 to TRBJ1-5; TRBD1 agrees at 9 bases. Germline assignment: CDR1 KGHSH and CDR2 LQKENI. This CDR3 has 15 residues. Unmatched junction bases numbered 4, after V lost 3 bases and J lost 4 bases. The CDR3, as DNA: TGTGCCAGCTCACCCAGGACAGGGGTGAATCAGCCCCAGCATTTT. This translates into CASSPRTGVNQPQHF.

CDR3 amino acids: CASSPPADSYNEQFF. CDR3 nucleotide sequence: TGTGCCAGCAGCCCTCCAGCGGATTCCTACAATGAGCAGTTCTTC. The chain joins TRBV7-9 to TRBJ2-1; possible D gene TRBD2, 5 bases. Germline CDR1 SEHNR, CDR2 FQNEAQ (reference sequence). The CDR3 is made up of 15 amino acids. V lost 5 bases, J lost 1 base, and 12 bases lay in between.

The rearrangement links TRBV3-1 (or the pseudogene TRBV3-2) to TRBJ1-2; D may be TRBD1 (5 bases). CDR3 length equals 13 residues. Germline V lookup: CDR1 LGHDT, CDR2 YNNKEL (reference sequence). V lost 6 bases to trimming and J lost 5 bases, with 13 bases between them. CDR3 residues: CASSDQGAYGYTF. In nucleotides, the CDR3 is TGTGCCAGCAGTGACCAGGGTGCGTATGGCTACACCTTC.

The chain joins TRBV19 to TRBJ1-1; D is ambiguous. There are 14 residues in the CDR3. Trimming took off 3 bases at V and 7 bases at J, with 15 bases between the two ends. Germline V gene sequence: CDR1 LNHDA, CDR2 SQIVND (reference sequence). The CDR3 spells CASSILSSRNEAFF. The CDR3 region has the DNA TGTGCCAGTAGTATTTTGTCCTCCAGAAATGAAGCTTTCTTT.

This chain connects TRBV7-9 to TRBJ2-1; 9 bases match TRBD2. V dropped 10 bases and J dropped 5; count of bases not matched to a gene: 6. The CDR3 sequence is 13 residues long. In germline, CDR1 is SEHNR, CDR2 FQNEAQ (reference sequence). Written as DNA, the CDR3 is TGTGCCACCGGTTCTAGCGGGAACAATGAGCAGTTCTTC. Translated: CATGSSGNNEQFF.

The V gene is TRBV28, the J gene TRBJ1-2, with a possible D match to TRBD1 (6 bases). Deletions cut 2 bases from V and 2 bases from J, with 9 bases between. CDR3 length: 14 amino acids. In germline, CDR1 is MDHEN, CDR2 SYDVKM. CDR3 DNA: TGTGCCAGCAGTTTAACAGGGAAAAACTATGGCTACACCTTC. This translates into CASSLTGKNYGYTF.

The V and J genes are TRBV14 and TRBJ2-7, with D hard to call. Deletions cut 1 base from V and 3 bases from J, with 7 bases between. Germline CDR1 reads SGHDN; CDR2 reads FVKESK. The CDR3 has 13 residues. The CDR3 here is CASSQALLYEQYF. As DNA, the CDR3 is TGTGCCAGCAGCCAAGCCCTACTCTACGAGCAGTACTTC.

This rearrangement joins TRBV7-3 to TRBJ2-3; D remains ambiguous. V was clipped by 5 bases and J by 3 bases, with 6 bases between them. The germline V gene has CDR1 SGHTA and CDR2 FQGTGA. The CDR3 is 12 amino acids. This chain's CDR3 is CASSHGTDTQYF. CDR3 DNA sequence: TGTGCCAGCAGCCACGGGACAGATACGCAGTATTTT.

This CDR3 is CASSLQGFQETQYF. Written as DNA, the CDR3 is TGTGCCAGCAGCTTACAGGGATTCCAAGAGACCCAGTACTTC. The chain is built from TRBV5-5 and TRBJ2-5; weak D call: TRBD1 (6 bases). V was trimmed by 2 bases and J by 1 base, leaving 9 bases between them. Germline V gene sequence: CDR1 SGHKS, CDR2 YYEKEE (reference sequence). CDR3 length equals 14 residues.

The chain couples TRBV19 to TRBJ1-5, with 9 positions matching TRBD1. Looked up from germline, CDR1 is LNHDA and CDR2 is SQIVND (reference sequence). The J segment lost 0 bases and the V segment lost 3 bases, leaving 6 bases of the junction unmatched. The CDR3 is 17 amino acids. The CDR3 nucleotides read TGTGCCAGTAGTATTGAGGACAGGGGTTATAGCAATCAGCCCCAGCATTTT. Translation: CASSIEDRGYSNQPQHF.

J is TRBJ1-3 and V is TRBV2, with 7 bases matching TRBD1. Germline V gene data show CDR1 as SNHLY and CDR2 as FYNNEI. CDR3 length: 16 residues. The V and J ends lost 4 bases and 0 bases, in that order; junction bases with no gene match: 6. CDR3 DNA: TGTGCCAGCAGTGTAGCCCAGGGGGACTCTGGAAACACCATATATTTT. This translates into CASSVAQGDSGNTIYF.

The genes are TRBV9 and TRBJ1-5; the match to TRBD1 covers 8 bases. This CDR3 contains 15 residues. From germline, CDR1 is SGDLS and CDR2 YYNGEE. V dropped 3 bases and J dropped 6; count of bases not matched to a gene: 8. DNA for the CDR3: TGTGCCAGCAGCGCCGGACAGGGTTGGAGTCAGCCCCAGCATTTT. Its translation is CASSAGQGWSQPQHF.

The V gene is TRBV5-6, the J gene TRBJ2-7; D gene ambiguous. The germline V and J ends were trimmed by 1 base and 2 bases, with 10 bases remaining between them. The CDR3 extends over 14 amino acids. Germline V gene lookup returns CDR1 SGHDT and CDR2 YYEEEE. This chain's CDR3 is CASSLLYRPYEQYF. The DNA for the CDR3 is TGTGCCAGCAGCTTGTTATACAGACCCTACGAGCAGTACTTC. Supplemented by reference TRBV5-6 and TRBJ2-7, the full variable domain reads DAGVTQSPTHLIKTRGQQVTLRCSPKSGHDTVSWYQQALGQGPQFIFQYYEEEERQRGNFPDRFSGHQFPNYSSELNVNALLLGDSALYLCASSLLYRPYEQYFGPGTRLTVT.